This T cell receptor (beta chain) was found in a study of blood T cells in healthy people across ages. Primers used in a second PCR of about 7 to 12 cycles were a sample-barcoded 5' primer and a J-beta primer mix. MiXCR, applied by TCRdb to the 5' RACE reads, yields one record per CDR3 protein. The sample lists approximately 780,000 distinct CDR3 sequences; under 30% were seen once. V dropped 4 bases and J dropped 6 bases, with 19 bases sitting between them. CDR1 SGHRS and CDR2 YFSETQ come from the germline V gene. This CDR3 region has 15 residues. This sample also belongs to another study, concerning T cells of mothers and their children.

The chain uses TRBV5-1 and TRBJ1-2; the D gene is possibly TRBD1 (5 bases). This clonotype was obtained from a boy aged 5 to 17 in good health. The sequencing input was blood. The CDR3 reads CASSVGTPGPDGYTF. Written as DNA, the CDR3 is TGCGCCAGCAGCGTGGGGACGCCTGGACCCGATGGCTACACCTTC.